This TCR beta chain is from a study of CD8+CD57+ T cells in acquired aplastic anemia (dated by TCRdb to between 2018 and 2020). Study-wide context: On average, sorted CD4+ and CD8+ cells yielded around 3.5 ug of extracted DNA, with a range of 0.2 to 27.4 ug. CD8+CD57+ expansion was defined as frequency above the mean frequency observed in healthy subjects. The research as a whole found: Patients and healthy controls showed no significant difference in CD8+ Simpson's diversity (P=0.060). Around 27 CD8+ CDR3 sequences were shared between patients and controls but appeared highly expressed in patients and within their immunodominant clones.

The patients picked for sequencing were ones in whom flow cytometry had shown an expansion of CD8+CD57+ cells. All patients had severe acquired aplastic anemia diagnosed by International Study of Aplastic Anemia and Agranulocytosis and Camitta criteria. Patients had received no therapy at the time of blood sampling. In this study, sorted CD4+ and CD8+ T cells from the blood of healthy subjects and of severe aplastic anemia patients had their TCR repertoires deep-sequenced. In the USA, patient enrollment took place under clinicaltrials.gov protocols 00001620, 01623167, 00001397, 00071045, 00081523 and 00961064. Ficoll-Paque density gradient centrifugation was used to isolate peripheral blood mononuclear cells. Before DNA extraction, CD4+ and CD8+ T cells were sorted by FACS or by magnetic beads. Per the germline V gene, SGHTA is the CDR1 and FQGNSA is the CDR2. Including the terminal cysteine and phenylalanine, the CDR3 comprises 13 residues. CDR3 DNA is the only sequence kept; it has 39 bases, read in frame from the first base. The junction shows trimming of 5 bases on V and 5 bases on J, plus 10 bases between the germline ends.

About this clonotype itself: Which antigen it targets is not known. One base away there is no much larger clone; base qualities are not given.

Profiling of TCR beta VDJ combinations and CDR3 sequences used genomic DNA as the template. TCR repertoire sequencing was run on an Illumina HiSeq 2000. Regarding the original processing steps: TRBV/TRBJ rearrangement plots, CDR3 size and DJ length profiles, and Simpson's diversity index were used to assess repertoires. The immunodominant clone was defined as the most abundant DNA sequence in deep sequencing data. CDR3 amino acid sequences were screened for sharing across subjects and were compared with published repertoires and the VDJdb database. The public reads were quality trimmed at Q25 with fastp and then assembled into clones with MiXCR by TCRdb, keeping productive beta chains. Here each entry gathers all rows of one CDR3 protein and keeps the most common genes and DNA. These V and J calls rely on TCRdb rather than the paper's analysis. The sample table holds 150,000 to 200,000 distinct CDR3 sequences, of which nearly 65% were seen once. Of the sample, about 42% falls within the top ten clones.

This TCR was sampled from a human donor with aplastic anemia. Recombination linked TRBV7-2 to TRBJ1-5; D gene: possibly TRBD1, on 5 matching bases. Input material: sorted CD4+, CD8+, or CD8+CD57+ T cells (not recorded which) from PBMCs. For the CDR3, the sequence is CASSLTRDQPQHF. The DNA is TGTGCCAGCAGCCTCACCAGGGATCAGCCCCAGCATTTT.